This TCR beta chain came from a study of control samples from healthy donors and cancer patients. The assay was immunoSEQ multiplex PCR, and TCRdb's table has in-frame clones only and misses some. Among 30,000 to 40,000 clones, around 86% were seen once, and the ten largest hold under 2%. CDR3 length equals 14 residues. Germline V gives CDR1 SGHNT, CDR2 YENEEA. V was cut by 7 bases and J by 3 bases, with 14 bases left in between. V gene TRBV11-3 combines with J gene TRBJ2-3; D gene uncertain. The TCR sequence derives from a woman aged 35 to 49 with lung cancer. The sample consisted of PBMCs. The CDR3 reads CASTEYSRTDTQYF. The CDR3 DNA reads TGTGCCAGCACCGAGTATAGTCGAACAGATACGCAGTATTTT.